Here is one TCR beta chain with its context. The protocol was immunoSEQ multiplex PCR, while the TCRdb copy is restricted to in-frame clones and leaves out a portion. The sample carries 200,000 to 250,000 clones, approximately 81% recorded once. The data were taken from a study of blood T cell repertoires in COVID-19. Sequenced sample: peripheral blood. This TCR was sampled from a woman in her sixties or seventies who had recovered from COVID-19.

CDR3 DNA: TGTGCCAGCAGCCAAGAATGGACAGGGCTCTATGGCTACACCTTC. This sequence encodes CASSQEWTGLYGYTF. This chain links TRBV14 with TRBJ1-2; 8 bases align to TRBD1. The trim removed 0 bases at V and 4 bases at J, leaving 4 bases unmatched. Germline V gives CDR1 SGHDN, CDR2 FVKESK. The CDR3 has 15 amino acids.